This T cell receptor beta chain came from a study of patients and donors after allogeneic stem cell transplantation. TCRdb re-derived calls from the RT-PCR reads in MiXCR, one entry per CDR3 protein. In the table there are about a million distinct CDR3 sequences, over 15% of which are singletons. Sequenced: blood, either unsorted or a sorted T cell fraction (not recorded which). This receptor was obtained from a human donor who was either an allogeneic HSCT recipient or a stem cell or donor lymphocyte infusion donor (not recorded which). It is not recorded whose cells these are; they may come from a transplant donor.

The CDR3 DNA sequence: TGTGCCAGCAGCTTGGGAGGGGAAGAGGAAAAACTGTTTTTT. This gives the protein CASSLGGEEEKLFF. V gene TRBV5-4 combines with J gene TRBJ1-4, with D perhaps matching TRBD1 (5 bases). V gave up 0 bases and J gave up 8 bases, with 11 bases separating them. This CDR3 spans 14 amino acids. Germline-derived CDR1 and CDR2 are SGHNT and YYREEE (reference sequence).